This note documents a single T cell receptor beta chain sequence. This clonotype was observed many times. The antigen it recognizes is unknown. No qualities accompany the bases; no much larger clone lies one base away. Hyperthyroidism patients were newly diagnosed, had a disease duration of under 2 months, and were aged 18 to 65 years. The study excluded patients with uncontrolled infections, other autoimmune diseases, pregnancy or lactation. Diagnoses were based on clinical symptoms, serum thyroxine and TRAb, thyroid ultrasound and orbital computed tomography. Blood from progressor patients was drawn when they were first diagnosed with hyperthyroidism, before any ophthalmopathy symptoms appeared. Ficoll-Paque density gradient centrifugation was used to isolate PBMCs from about 9.4 ml of fresh peripheral blood. Progressor patients were defined as those initially diagnosed with Graves' hyperthyroidism in whom ophthalmopathy developed during follow-up. Total RNA was extracted using Trizol reagent, and RNA quality was assessed on an Agilent 2100 Bioanalyzer.

TCR beta CDR3 regions were amplified from RNA transcripts. For the first round of RT-PCR on the TCR CDR3, the HTBI primer set was used together with the Qiagen OneStep RT-PCR kit. Libraries were constructed in a second round of multiplex PCR, after which size selection and purification were performed. Libraries were sequenced paired-end with 100 bp reads on an Illumina HiSeq2000. On the study's bioinformatics: SOAPnuke was used to process the raw data, with reads discarded if the reads contained adapters or uncalled bases, had a mean Phred below 15, or lacked an exact constant-primer or identifier match. High-quality paired reads were merged using COPE v1.2.5, and each unique nucleotide sequence was defined as a clonotype. Clonotypes were aligned to IMGT TRBV, TRBD and TRBJ reference segments using MiTCR v1.1. The analysis included only V-J combinations with a frequency above 0.0001, which together covered roughly 99% of the repertoires. A TCS score was defined as the ratio of F50 (clonal expansion) to E x V (chaos), with BLOSUM62-based TCRdist applied between CDR3 peptides within each V-J. Welch's t-statistics and random forest reduced roughly 540 V-J features to roughly 13, which were used in a naive Bayes classifier (R e1071). Using fastp trimming at Q25 and MiXCR clonotype assembly, TCRdb reanalyzed the public sequencing data and kept in-frame beta chains. Rows are unified per CDR3 protein, each entry keeping the most common DNA and genes. The V and J calls come from TCRdb's annotation, not from the publication. The sample data list about 360,000 distinct CDR3 sequences, and roughly 13% of these were observed just once. The top ten hold 20% of the sample.

These data originate in a study of T cells in Graves' hyperthyroidism and ophthalmopathy (dated by TCRdb to about 2019). About the full investigation: Peripheral blood was collected at initial diagnosis, before any treatment. To identify distinguishing TCR V-J signatures, a discovery cohort of about 95 patients was used, comprising approximately 40 with Graves' ophthalmopathy and around 60 with stable Graves' hyperthyroidism. An independent validation cohort of about 19 hyperthyroidism patients and about 15 patients who later progressed to ophthalmopathy tested prospective prediction of ophthalmopathy. The roughly 100 discovery patients were randomly divided into training and test sets at a 7:3 ratio. The study also compared thyroid tissue and blood T-cell repertoires from about six Graves' hyperthyroidism patients. After blood sampling, hyperthyroidism patients were treated with methimazole at a starting dose of 30 mg daily, and ophthalmopathy patients were treated with high-dose intravenous methylprednisolone. According to the paper, TCR Vbeta CDR3 sequencing was carried out on 135 peripheral blood samples, which came from around 43 ophthalmopathy, approximately 72 hyperthyroidism and some 17 progressor patients.

CDR1 SGHTA and CDR2 FQGTGA were looked up in the germline V gene. Including the terminal cysteine and phenylalanine, the CDR3 comprises 15 residues. Only the CDR3 region is kept as DNA, spanning 45 bases read in frame from base 1. A distance of 13 bases separates the germline ends of V and J, which lose 4 bases and 2 bases respectively. Findings and caveats that apply to the study as a whole: Blood samples also contained most of the expanded thyroid clonotypes (frequency above 0.001), which suggests that blood repertoires may reflect thyroid immune responses. In validation, the model predicted progression to ophthalmopathy with approximately 70% sensitivity and about 73% specificity, a median of around 6.6 months before onset. Sample size was not statistically predetermined, and investigators were not blinded to group allocation. Ophthalmopathy was separated from stable hyperthyroidism by a 13 V-J signature model, with approximately 89% sensitivity and roughly 84% specificity obtained in cross-validation and 80%/75% obtained in testing.

The clonotype comes from a man between 25 and 39 years old with Graves' hyperthyroidism that later progressed to Graves' ophthalmopathy. The sequence joins TRBV7-3 to TRBJ2-3; the D region may be TRBD1 or TRBD2, each matching 6 bases equally. Sequencing input: blood. The DNA sequence follows: TGTGCCAGCAGCTATCGGGGGCCGAACACAGATACGCAGTATTTT. Its translation reads: CASSYRGPNTDTQYF.